The sequence of this T cell receptor (beta chain) was determined in a study of blood T cell repertoires in COVID-19. Clones were sequenced by immunoSEQ multiplex PCR, and TCRdb holds only the in-frame ones, with some missing. The sample includes a few hundred thousand clones, more than 75% of them seen just once. This CDR3 comprises 13 residues. V trimming: 11 bases; J trimming: 4 bases; junction bases outside the gene matches: 9. The germline CDR1 and CDR2 sequences are ENHRY and SYGVKD. The source of this sequence is a middle-aged man with active or convalescent COVID-19. The sequenced material came from peripheral blood. The J gene is TRBJ1-1, the V gene TRBV10-3, with 8 bases that match TRBD1. The CDR3 region is CASGDRTSTEAFF. The CDR3 region has the DNA TGTGCCTCCGGGGACAGGACCAGCACTGAAGCTTTCTTT.